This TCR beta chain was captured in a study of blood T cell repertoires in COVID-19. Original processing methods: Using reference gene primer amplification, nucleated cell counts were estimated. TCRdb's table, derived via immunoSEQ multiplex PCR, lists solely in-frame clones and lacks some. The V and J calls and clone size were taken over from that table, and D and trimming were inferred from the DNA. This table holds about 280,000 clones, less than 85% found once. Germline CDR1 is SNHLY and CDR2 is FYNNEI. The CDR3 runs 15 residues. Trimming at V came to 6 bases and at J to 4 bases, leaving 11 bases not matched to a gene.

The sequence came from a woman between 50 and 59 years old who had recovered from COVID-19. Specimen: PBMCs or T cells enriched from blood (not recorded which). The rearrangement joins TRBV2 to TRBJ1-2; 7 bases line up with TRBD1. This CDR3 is CASSSGTGALYGYTF. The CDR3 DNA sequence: TGTGCCAGCAGCTCAGGTACAGGGGCTCTCTATGGCTACACCTTC.